This TCR beta chain appears in the sequencing data of a study of vaccination and CD4 T cells after COVID-19. Across the study: Overlapping SARS-CoV-2, HCoV-NL63, HCoV-OC43 and HCoV-229E spike peptides were used to stimulate cells.

In its sample, this clonotype ranks as medium-sized. The target antigen is unknown. Time point given: late sampling 161 to 241 days after vaccination in a few convalescent patients. Specified treatment: roughly 11-day PBMC culture with coronavirus spike peptide pools or control peptides (ViraFEST assay). Wells that each held a few million PBMCs were cultured with around 9.7 IU/ml IL-2 and approximately 9 ug/ml peptide pools. The Oncomine TCR Beta short-read assay was applied to DNA of cultured CD4+ T cells. TCRdb passed the PCR reads through MiXCR, listing each CDR3 protein once. This sample has tens of thousands of distinct CDR3 sequences, with roughly 27% found just once. Germline CDR1 is MNHEY and CDR2 is SVGAGI. The CDR3 has 13 amino acids. V lost 2 bases, J lost 9 bases, and 14 bases lay in between.

The TCR was taken from a human donor who had recovered from COVID-19. J is TRBJ2-7 and V is TRBV6-5, with D possibly being TRBD2 (5 bases). Specimen: CD4+ T cells from blood, cultured in vitro, collected about 7 months after SARS-CoV-2 vaccination. The CDR3 spells CASSYASSYGQYF. CDR3 in DNA: TGTGCCAGCAGTTACGCTTCTAGCTATGGGCAGTACTTC.